Listed here are 30 T cell receptor beta chains from one sample, sequenced in a study of T-cell reconstitution after alpha-beta-depleted transplantation in children. Library preparation (for TCRbeta) was performed with unique molecular identifiers. TCRdb reprocessed the PCR reads with MiXCR, giving one entry per CDR3 protein. The sample contains hundreds of thousands of distinct CDR3 sequences, over 10% of which appear only once. This specimen was PBMCs, taken before TCRalphabeta/CD19-depleted stem cell transplant. The source of these receptors is a girl aged 2 to 9 with congenital amegakaryocytic thrombocytopenia, due to receive a stem cell transplant.

This clonotype was seen ten or more times. The V call is TRBV20-1, the J call TRBJ2-5; D gene ambiguous. Germline loops: CDR1 DFQATT, CDR2 SNEGSKA (reference sequence). This CDR3 has 12 residues. Trimming pared 3 bases from V and 2 bases from J, leaving 7 bases between. This CDR3 is CSARFGQETQYF. The CDR3 DNA sequence: TGCAGTGCTAGGTTCGGGCAAGAGACCCAGTACTTC.

The V gene is TRBV7-9, the J gene TRBJ2-7; 13 bases are shared with TRBD2. CDR1 SEHNR and CDR2 FQNEAQ come from the germline V gene (reference sequence). The CDR3 contains 14 residues. Losses at the gene ends were 5 bases for V and 5 bases for J; bases not matched to a gene: 3. The CDR3 nucleotides are TGTGCCAGCAGCGCGGGACTAGCGGGACACGAGCAGTACTTC. Amino acids: CASSAGLAGHEQYF. Full variable domain (outside the CDR3, taken from reference TRBV7-9 and TRBJ2-7): DTGVSQNPRHKITKRGQNVTFRCDPISEHNRLYWYRQTLGQGPEFLTYFQNEAQLEKSRLLSDRFSAERPKGSFSTLEIQRTEQGDSAMYLCASSAGLAGHEQYFGPGTRLTVT.

This clonotype has at least ten counts. The V gene is TRBV5-1, the J gene TRBJ2-1; TRBD2 aligns across 9 bases. The CDR3 consists of 15 residues. After removal of 4 bases from V and 4 bases from J, the junction contained 6 bases not matched to a gene. Germline assignment: CDR1 SGHRS and CDR2 YFSETQ. The CDR3 coding sequence is TGCGCCAGCAGCGCGCGACTAGCGGAGTACAATGAGCAGTTCTTC. Its translation is CASSARLAEYNEQFF. Together with reference TRBV5-1 and TRBJ2-1, the CDR3 gives the full variable domain: KAGVTQTPRYLIKTRGQQVTLSCSPISGHRSVSWYQQTPGQGLQFLFEYFSETQRNKGNFPGRFSGRQFSNSRSEMNVSTLELGDSALYLCASSARLAEYNEQFFGPGTRLTVL.

The genes are TRBV7-9 and TRBJ2-7; 8 positions match TRBD1. This CDR3 is built from 11 residues. V was pared by 5 bases and J by 13 bases, with 7 bases of the junction left unmatched. Germline lookup yields CDR1 SEHNR and CDR2 FQNEAQ (reference sequence). As DNA, the CDR3 is TGTGCCAGCAGCAGGGGAGACAGGGGATACTTC. It is translated as CASSRGDRGYF.

The chain is built from TRBV4-1 and TRBJ2-2; D is possibly TRBD1 (6 bases). V was shortened by 4 bases and J by 5 bases, with 17 bases between the two germline ends. Per the germline V gene, CDR1 is MGHRA and CDR2 is YSYEKL. The CDR3 runs 16 residues. CDR3 DNA sequence: TGCGCCAGCAGCCGACTGTCGTCAAGGGGGACCGGGGAGCTGTTTTTT. Translation: CASSRLSSRGTGELFF.

This clonotype has a count of ten or more. The chain couples TRBV20-1 to TRBJ1-3; D not resolved. This CDR3 is 16 amino acids long. Deletions cut 2 bases from V and 0 bases from J, with 14 bases between. The V gene's germline CDR1 is DFQATT and CDR2 SNEGSKA (reference sequence). CDR3 bases: TGCAGTGCTAGACCCCCCGTTACTCCCTCTGGAAACACCATATATTTT. It is translated as CSARPPVTPSGNTIYF.

This clonotype appeared many times. The chain links TRBV20-1 to TRBJ2-4, with D perhaps given as TRBD1 or TRBD2 (5 bases each). The CDR3 has 15 residues. The V end lost 6 bases, the J end lost 0 bases, and 15 bases lay between the germline ends. The germline V gene encodes CDR1 DFQATT and CDR2 SNEGSKA (reference sequence). The CDR3 DNA reads as TGCAGTGCCAACGTCGCCGGGACAGCCAAAAACATTCAGTACTTC. This codes for CSANVAGTAKNIQYF.

This clonotype was detected ten times or more. The V call is TRBV5-4, the J call TRBJ1-2; D remains ambiguous. The CDR3 runs to 14 residues. Germline V gives CDR1 SGHNT, CDR2 YYREEE (reference sequence). Trimming cost V 4 bases and J 1 base, with 11 bases left between them. The CDR3 DNA reads TGTGCCAGCAGCCACCCCCGCTATAACTATGGCTACACCTTC. Encoded protein: CASSHPRYNYGYTF.

This clonotype was counted many times. V is TRBV5-1 and J is TRBJ2-1; 7 bases align to TRBD2. The CDR3 has 15 residues. V lost 6 bases to trimming and J lost 4 bases; unmatched junction nucleotides: 10. Per the germline V gene, CDR1 is SGHRS and CDR2 is YFSETQ. The CDR3 sequence: CASTRGESVYNEQFF. The DNA of the CDR3 is TGCGCCAGCACCCGGGGGGAGTCGGTTTACAATGAGCAGTTCTTC.

The V gene is TRBV7-9, the J gene TRBJ1-2, with TRBD1 matching 7 bases. The ends lost 5 bases at V and 8 bases at J; junction bases unmatched: 5. CDR1 is SEHNR, CDR2 FQNEAQ, per germline (reference sequence). This CDR3 has 12 residues. CDR3 sequence reads: CASSGTVVGYTF. The CDR3 nucleotides read TGTGCCAGCAGCGGGACAGTTGTCGGCTACACCTTC. The full variable domain, in which reference TRBV7-9 and TRBJ1-2 provide the parts outside the CDR3, is DTGVSQNPRHKITKRGQNVTFRCDPISEHNRLYWYRQTLGQGPEFLTYFQNEAQLEKSRLLSDRFSAERPKGSFSTLEIQRTEQGDSAMYLCASSGTVVGYTFGSGTRLTVV.

Ten or more counts support this clonotype. The rearrangement uses TRBV29-1 and TRBJ1-2; D is perhaps TRBD1 (6 bases). Trimming took off 7 bases at V and 4 bases at J, with 13 bases between the two ends. Germline V gene data show CDR1 as SQVTM and CDR2 as ANQGSEA. The CDR3 extends over 12 amino acids. DNA of the CDR3: TGCAGCGCCGTACAGGGAAGCTATGGCTACACCTTC. It encodes CSAVQGSYGYTF.

This clonotype was counted only a few times. This sequence joins TRBV20-1 and TRBJ2-3; 8 bases align to TRBD2. CDR3 length: 15 amino acids. The V segment lost 1 base and the J segment 5 bases; nucleotides outside the gene matches: 8. Germline CDR1 and CDR2: DFQATT and SNEGSKA (reference sequence). CDR3 nucleotides: TGCAGTGCTAGAGTGCCAGCGGGAGATTTAGATACGCAGTATTTT. Its translation is CSARVPAGDLDTQYF.

This clonotype was seen ten or more times. V usage is TRBV25-1 and J usage is TRBJ1-6; D is possibly TRBD1 (6 bases). This CDR3 comprises 13 residues. V lost 6 bases, J lost 9 bases, and 12 bases lay in between. CDR1 is MGHDK and CDR2 is SYGVNS in the germline V gene. CDR3 sequence reads: CASSRSGVSPLHF. DNA of the CDR3: TGTGCCAGCAGCAGATCAGGGGTTTCACCCCTCCACTTT. Drawing the rest from reference TRBV25-1 and TRBJ1-6, the complete variable domain is EADIYQTPRYLVIGTGKKITLECSQTMGHDKMYWYQQDPGMELHLIHYSYGVNSTEKGDLSSESTVSRIRTEHFPLTLESARPSHTSQYLCASSRSGVSPLHFGNGTRLTVT.

The V gene is TRBV19, the J gene TRBJ1-1; D is uncertain. Per germline, CDR1 LNHDA and CDR2 SQIVND (reference sequence). V was trimmed by 7 bases and J by 10 bases, leaving 22 bases between them. The length of the CDR3 is 14 residues. The CDR3 region is CASNPADAREGAFF. The DNA for the CDR3 is TGTGCCAGTAATCCCGCCGACGCTCGAGAGGGAGCTTTCTTT.

This clonotype was detected many times. The chain uses TRBV9 and TRBJ1-4, with D unresolved. This CDR3 spans 13 amino acids. Germline CDR1 is SGDLS and CDR2 is YYNGEE. V lost 3 bases and J lost 3, with 6 bases in between. CDR3 bases: TGTGCCAGCAGCGACAGCTCTAATGAAAAACTGTTTTTT. It translates to CASSDSSNEKLFF.

The rearrangement joins TRBV6-5 to TRBJ1-6; 8 positions agree with TRBD1. This CDR3 comprises 12 residues. The junction had 1 base not matched to a gene; V was cut back by 0 bases and J by 15 bases. The germline gives CDR1 MNHEY, CDR2 SVGAGI. DNA of the CDR3: TGTGCCAGCAGTTACTCGACAGGGGACCTCCACTTT. Its translation is CASSYSTGDLHF.

This clonotype occurred many times. The J gene is TRBJ1-1, the V gene TRBV29-1; unclear D gene. V lost 3 bases and J 1 base, leaving 9 bases between the germline ends. CDR3 length equals 13 residues. Germline V gives CDR1 SQVTM, CDR2 ANQGSEA. Written as DNA, the CDR3 is TGCAGCGTTGAGCGCCGACAGAACACTGAAGCTTTCTTT. This translates into CSVERRQNTEAFF.

In regard to this clonotype: This may arise from a read error, as a much more abundant clone is one base away. The chain has TRBV5-1 and TRBJ2-3; tentatively, D is TRBD2 (6 bases). CDR1 SGHRS and CDR2 YFSETQ come from the germline V gene. Trimming took off 4 bases at V and 6 bases at J, with 18 bases between the two ends. The CDR3 is 15 amino acids. The CDR3 here is CASSPQDYRMDTQYF. For the CDR3, the DNA is TGCGCCAGCAGCCCGCAGGACTACCGCATGGATACGCAGTATTTT.

The chain is built from TRBV3-1 and TRBJ2-1; TRBD2 agrees at 8 bases. With 0 bases clipped from V and 3 bases from J, the junction kept 4 bases outside the gene matches. The CDR3 sequence is 16 residues long. The germline V gene encodes CDR1 LGHDT and CDR2 YNNKEL (reference sequence). In nucleotides, the CDR3 is TGTGCCAGCAGCCAAGATTCCGGGAGGGTCTACAATGAGCAGTTCTTC. The encoded protein is CASSQDSGRVYNEQFF.

The chain combines TRBV19 with TRBJ2-1, with 8 bases fitting TRBD1. The V gene's germline CDR1 is LNHDA and CDR2 SQIVND (reference sequence). Trimming removed 3 bases from V and 10 bases from J; junction bases left unmatched: 8. The CDR3 is 14 residues long. Here the CDR3 DNA reads TGTGCCAGTAGTATTTGGGACAGGTCGACGGAGCAGTTCTTC. The encoded protein is CASSIWDRSTEQFF. The whole variable domain, remainder taken from reference TRBV19 and TRBJ2-1, is DGGITQSPKYLFRKEGQNVTLSCEQNLNHDAMYWYRQDPGQGLRLIYYSQIVNDFQKGDIAEGYSVSREKKESFPLTVTSAQKNPTAFYLCASSIWDRSTEQFFGPGTRLTVL.

This clonotype turned up a few times. The CDR3 region has the DNA TGCAGTGCTGGGAGGGACAGCCCCTCCTACGAGCAGTACTTC. This encodes CSAGRDSPSYEQYF. The V and J genes are TRBV20-1 and TRBJ2-7; the D call may be TRBD1 or TRBD2 (7 bases each). This CDR3 contains 14 residues. Germline CDR1 is DFQATT and CDR2 is SNEGSKA (reference sequence). V dropped 5 bases and J dropped 0 bases, with 14 bases sitting between them.

This clonotype was seen at least ten times. This chain links TRBV20-1 with TRBJ2-7; D is possibly TRBD2 (5 bases). The germline V gene encodes CDR1 DFQATT and CDR2 SNEGSKA (reference sequence). The V gene lost 2 bases and the J gene lost 7 bases, with 9 bases spanning the gap. This CDR3 has 11 residues. The CDR3 sequence is CSARMGSEQYF. In DNA form, the CDR3 reads TGCAGTGCTAGAATGGGGAGTGAGCAGTACTTC.

This clonotype was recorded a few times. The chain combines TRBV20-1 with TRBJ2-1; 12 positions match TRBD2. The germline gives CDR1 DFQATT, CDR2 SNEGSKA (reference sequence). The CDR3 is 14 amino acids. The V gene end was trimmed by 3 bases and the J gene end by 9 bases; junction bases not matched to a gene: 6. The CDR3 DNA follows: TGCAGTGCTAGTGGGACTAGCGGGTTTGGTGAGCAGTTCTTC. Its protein is CSASGTSGFGEQFF.

This clonotype was detected many times. V gene TRBV29-1 combines with J gene TRBJ2-7, with D unresolved. The CDR3 totals 11 residues. V was pared by 5 bases and J by 5 bases, with 10 bases between. Per germline, CDR1 SQVTM and CDR2 ANQGSEA. CDR3 in DNA: TGCAGCGTTCAGATTACGGACGAGCAGTACTTC. Its translation is CSVQITDEQYF.

This clonotype was recorded at least ten times. The chain links TRBV25-1 to TRBJ2-2, with TRBD2 identical over 7 bases. The V gene end was trimmed by 4 bases and the J gene end by 2 bases; junction bases not matched to a gene: 10. CDR1 is MGHDK and CDR2 is SYGVNS in the germline V gene. CDR3 length: 17 amino acids. This CDR3 is CASSGGTGTINTGELFF. The DNA of the CDR3 is TGTGCCAGCAGTGGGGGGACCGGGACTATCAACACCGGGGAGCTGTTTTTT.

The V and J genes are TRBV6-1 and TRBJ2-1; TRBD1 aligns across 9 bases. V shed 5 bases, J shed 8 bases, and the junction held 4 bases outside the gene matches. The CDR3 has 13 amino acids. Germline loops: CDR1 MNHNS, CDR2 SASEGT. The DNA of the CDR3 is TGTGCCAGCAGTAGGGACAGGGTTGATGAGCAGTTCTTC. Translation: CASSRDRVDEQFF.

In its sample, this clonotype was seen a few times. V and J are TRBV20-1 and TRBJ1-1; D gene unclear. Germline-derived CDR1 and CDR2 are DFQATT and SNEGSKA (reference sequence). V lost 0 bases and J lost 5, with 7 bases in between. CDR3 size: 12 residues. The CDR3 region has the DNA TGCAGTGCTAGAGATGTCGGGACTGAAGCTTTCTTT. Amino acid sequence: CSARDVGTEAFF.

The V gene is TRBV11-1, the J gene TRBJ2-1, with TRBD2 identical over 13 bases. This CDR3 region has 18 residues. Per germline, CDR1 SGHAT and CDR2 FQDESV (reference sequence). Trimming at V came to 5 bases and at J to 4 bases, leaving 11 bases not matched to a gene. CDR3 protein: CASSGRGLAGEEYNEQFF. The CDR3 DNA reads TGTGCCAGCAGCGGACGCGGACTAGCGGGAGAAGAGTACAATGAGCAGTTCTTC.

The chain uses TRBV13 and TRBJ2-1; no clear D. V was pared by 3 bases and J by 0 bases, with 9 bases between. CDR1 and CDR2 (germline): PRHDT, FYEKMQ (reference sequence). This CDR3 has 15 residues. Written as DNA, the CDR3 is TGTGCCAGCAGCTTTGGGTTTTCCTCCTACAATGAGCAGTTCTTC. Amino acid sequence: CASSFGFSSYNEQFF.

The rearrangement uses TRBV20-1 and TRBJ2-7; the match to TRBD2 covers 7 bases. The trim removed 1 base at V and 7 bases at J, leaving 13 bases unmatched. The CDR3 extends over 15 amino acids. The germline V gene encodes CDR1 DFQATT and CDR2 SNEGSKA (reference sequence). CDR3 nucleotides: TGCAGTGCTAGAGTTGGCGGGAGTACCCCAGATGAGCAGTACTTC. Protein: CSARVGGSTPDEQYF.